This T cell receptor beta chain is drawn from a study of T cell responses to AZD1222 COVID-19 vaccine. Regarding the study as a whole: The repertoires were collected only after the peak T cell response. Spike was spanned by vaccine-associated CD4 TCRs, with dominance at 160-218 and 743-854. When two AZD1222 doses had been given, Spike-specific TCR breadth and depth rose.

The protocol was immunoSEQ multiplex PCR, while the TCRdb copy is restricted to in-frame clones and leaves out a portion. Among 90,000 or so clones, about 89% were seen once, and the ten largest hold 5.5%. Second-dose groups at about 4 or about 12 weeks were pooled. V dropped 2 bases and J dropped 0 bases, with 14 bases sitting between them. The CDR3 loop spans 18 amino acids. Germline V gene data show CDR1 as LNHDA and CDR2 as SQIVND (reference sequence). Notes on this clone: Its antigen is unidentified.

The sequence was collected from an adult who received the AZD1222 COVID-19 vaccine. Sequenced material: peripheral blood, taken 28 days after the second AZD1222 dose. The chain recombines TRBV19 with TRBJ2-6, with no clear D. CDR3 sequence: CASSISRNAPSGANVLTF. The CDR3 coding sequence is TGTGCCAGTAGTATATCCAGGAATGCCCCCTCTGGGGCCAACGTCCTGACTTTC.